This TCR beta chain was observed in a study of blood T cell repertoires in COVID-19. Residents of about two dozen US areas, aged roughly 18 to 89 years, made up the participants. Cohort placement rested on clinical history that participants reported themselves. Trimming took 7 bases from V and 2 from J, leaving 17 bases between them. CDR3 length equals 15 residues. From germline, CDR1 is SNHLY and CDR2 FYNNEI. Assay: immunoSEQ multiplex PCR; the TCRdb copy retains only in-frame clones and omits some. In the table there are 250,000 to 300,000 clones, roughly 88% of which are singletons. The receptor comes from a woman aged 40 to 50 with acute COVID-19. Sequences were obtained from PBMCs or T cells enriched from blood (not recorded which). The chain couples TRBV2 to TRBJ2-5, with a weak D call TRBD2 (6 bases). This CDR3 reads CASTEGSGGQETQYF. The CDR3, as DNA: TGTGCCAGCACCGAGGGGTCTGGAGGGCAAGAGACCCAGTACTTC.